This passage covers 11 T cell receptor beta chains from one sample sequenced in a study of regulatory T cells in long-lasting Graves disease. CDR3-region Arm-PCR and iRepertoire HTBI primers produced the TCR beta libraries. Via MiXCR, TCRdb re-called the multiplex PCR reads, giving one row per CDR3 protein. The table includes 300,000 to 400,000 distinct CDR3 sequences, 16% detected once. Regarding time point: newly diagnosed GD, antithyroid drugs for less than 3 months. PBMCs provided the RNA from which the TCR library was made. In addition, the sample was reused for a study of T cells in Graves' hyperthyroidism and ophthalmopathy.

The sample in question was peripheral blood mononuclear cells (PBMCs), obtained at new diagnosis, from a patient treated with antithyroid drugs. The receptors shown here come from a man aged 35 to 55 with Graves disease.

There are a few counts of this clonotype. The chain carries TRBV20-1 and TRBJ2-1; D gene uncertain. V was pared by 0 bases and J by 1 base, with 7 bases between. Looked up from germline, CDR1 is DFQATT and CDR2 is SNEGSKA (reference sequence). This CDR3 has 14 amino acids. CDR3 coding DNA: TGCAGTGCTAGAGAAACATATTCCTACAATGAGCAGTTCTTC. It is translated as CSARETYSYNEQFF.

This clonotype occurred a few times. The rearrangement uses TRBV20-1 and TRBJ2-7; possibly TRBD2 for D (6 bases). The CDR3 is made up of 12 amino acids. V shed 7 bases and J shed 6 bases, with 16 bases lying between them. Germline V gives CDR1 DFQATT, CDR2 SNEGSKA (reference sequence). The CDR3 region has the DNA TGCAGTGGTCGGGAGACCCACGGCGAGCAGTACTTC. Translating it yields CSGRETHGEQYF.

This chain connects TRBV20-1 to TRBJ2-5; 8 bases match TRBD2. CDR1 and CDR2 (germline): DFQATT, SNEGSKA (reference sequence). The ends lost 1 base at V and 2 bases at J; junction bases unmatched: 12. This CDR3 has 17 residues. CDR3 bases: TGCAGTGCTAGAGCCAAGTGGGGCGGGACTAGGCAAGAGACCCAGTACTTC. It encodes CSARAKWGGTRQETQYF.

This clonotype has only a few counts. The CDR3 coding sequence is TGCAGTGCTAGAGATCGGAGCAGCGGGGGATACCCCACCTACGAGCAGTACTTC. Translating gives CSARDRSSGGYPTYEQYF. J is TRBJ2-4 and V is TRBV20-1, with 8 bases identical to TRBD2. The last part of the DNA fits TRBJ2-7 better; the J call may be wrong. Germline V lookup: CDR1 DFQATT, CDR2 SNEGSKA (reference sequence). This CDR3 spans 18 amino acids.

This clonotype has at least ten counts. The chain links TRBV7-2 to TRBJ2-3; 8 bases line up with TRBD2. V shed 6 bases, J shed 5 bases, and the junction held 7 bases outside the gene matches. This CDR3 has 14 amino acids. Germline V gene data show CDR1 as SGHTA and CDR2 as FQGNSA. The CDR3 region has the DNA TGTGCCAGCAGGGCGGGGGGCGGGGGAGATACGCAGTATTTT. This codes for CASRAGGGGDTQYF.

The sample holds a few counts of this clonotype. This chain connects TRBV12-3 or TRBV12-4 to TRBJ1-2; a possible D gene is TRBD1 (6 bases). CDR3 length equals 15 residues. Trimming removed 6 bases at V and 8 bases at J, with 22 bases between. The CDR3 DNA reads as TGTGCCAGCAGCCCTCGGCCCGGGGGCGCGGGGGGCTACACCTTC. It codes for CASSPRPGGAGGYTF.

This clonotype has just a few counts. The gene calls are TRBV2 and TRBJ2-7; 7 bases map to TRBD1. Germline trimming cut 4 bases from V and 7 bases from J; bases unmatched to any gene: 10. The V gene's germline CDR1 is SNHLY and CDR2 FYNNEI. The CDR3 contains 14 residues. CDR3 sequence reads: CASSVTGDPREQYF. In nucleotides, the CDR3 is TGTGCCAGCAGTGTTACAGGGGACCCTAGGGAGCAGTACTTC.

This clonotype was detected many times. This sequence joins TRBV12-3 or TRBV12-4 and TRBJ2-3, with D tentatively TRBD1 (5 bases). V lost 7 bases, J lost 0 bases, and 11 bases lay in between. The CDR3 has 14 residues. CDR3 sequence: CASTPDMSTDTQYF. The CDR3 bases are TGTGCCAGCACCCCGGACATGAGCACAGATACGCAGTATTTT.

The chain carries TRBV4-1 and TRBJ2-1; 11 bases are a match to TRBD2. In germline, CDR1 is MGHRA, CDR2 YSYEKL. V lost 4 bases to trimming and J lost 6 bases; unmatched junction nucleotides: 5. The CDR3 contains 15 residues. CDR3 DNA: TGCGCCAGCAGCCGCCTTAGCGGGGGGGCCAATGAGCAGTTCTTC. This sequence encodes CASSRLSGGANEQFF.

This clonotype was seen more than once but under ten times. The chain has TRBV29-1 and TRBJ1-2; possible D gene TRBD1, 5 bases. V was pared by 7 bases and J by 4 bases, with 16 bases between. Germline lookup yields CDR1 SQVTM and CDR2 ANQGSEA. This CDR3 is built from 13 residues. The CDR3 region is CSARWGLGYGYTF. Here the CDR3 DNA reads TGCAGCGCCCGCTGGGGGTTGGGCTATGGCTACACCTTC.

The V call is TRBV19, the J call TRBJ2-7; no clear D. V lost 1 base and J lost 2, with 6 bases in between. Germline V lookup: CDR1 LNHDA, CDR2 SQIVND (reference sequence). This CDR3 region has 13 residues. The CDR3 loop reads CASSIGLAYEQYF. Written as DNA, the CDR3 is TGTGCCAGTAGTATAGGTTTGGCCTACGAGCAGTACTTC.